This passage covers 19 T cell receptor beta chains from one sample sequenced in a study of technical replicates of blood from a handful of donors. Generated by immunoSEQ multiplex PCR, the TCRdb table keeps only in-frame clones and is missing some. The table includes 50,000 to 75,000 clones, around 93% detected once. Sequencing was done on a sample of PBMCs. The source of these receptors is a human donor in good health. Some clones in this sample may be carry-over from other donors' samples.

The rearrangement links TRBV5-6 to TRBJ1-1; TRBD1 matches 7 bases. Per the germline V gene, CDR1 is SGHDT and CDR2 is YYEEEE. V shed 3 bases and J 0 bases; nucleotides not matched to a gene: 2. The CDR3 is 14 residues long. The CDR3 DNA reads TGTGCCAGCAGCTCCGGACAGGTGAACACTGAAGCTTTCTTT. Translating it yields CASSSGQVNTEAFF.

The rearrangement links TRBV2 to TRBJ2-5, with TRBD2 as a possible D gene (6 bases). CDR3 length: 14 residues. Germline assignment: CDR1 SNHLY and CDR2 FYNNEI. Trimming removed 6 bases from V and 1 base from J, with 12 bases in between. CDR3 bases: TGTGCCAGCAGCGCGGGACGCCCCCAAGAGACCCAGTACTTC. It translates to CASSAGRPQETQYF. The entire variable domain, with the rest obtained from reference TRBV2 and TRBJ2-5, is as follows: EPEVTQTPSHQVTQMGQEVILRCVPISNHLYFYWYRQILGQKVEFLVSFYNNEISEKSEIFDDQFSVERPDGSNFTLKIRSTKLEDSAMYFCASSAGRPQETQYFGPGTRLLVL.

The chain uses TRBV5-1 and TRBJ1-1, with a weak D call TRBD1 (5 bases). V lost 4 bases and J 5 bases, leaving 15 bases between the germline ends. Germline CDR1 reads SGHRS; CDR2 reads YFSETQ. The CDR3 is 14 residues long. The CDR3 reads CASSHGLGVTEAFF. CDR3 bases: TGCGCCAGCAGCCACGGGCTAGGGGTAACTGAAGCTTTCTTT.

A single count supports this clone. This chain connects TRBV25-1 to TRBJ1-2; TRBD1 is a possible D gene (6 bases). Germline assignment: CDR1 MGHDK and CDR2 SYGVNS. The ends were cut back, 7 bases at V and 1 base at J, with 13 bases in the middle. The CDR3 is 14 amino acids. CDR3 DNA: TGTGCCAGCACTGCGGGGGGCGATAACTATGGCTACACCTTC. Protein: CASTAGGDNYGYTF.

This rearrangement joins TRBV5-1 to TRBJ2-1; weak D call: TRBD2 (6 bases). The CDR3 loop spans 15 amino acids. The germline V gene encodes CDR1 SGHRS and CDR2 YFSETQ. V lost 5 bases to trimming and J lost 7 bases, with 19 bases between them. CDR3 DNA: TGCGCCAGCAGTTCGGCGGGGTACTTCGGGAATGAGCAGTTCTTC. Encoded protein: CASSSAGYFGNEQFF. The full variable domain, with the rest looked up from reference TRBV5-1 and TRBJ2-1, is KAGVTQTPRYLIKTRGQQVTLSCSPISGHRSVSWYQQTPGQGLQFLFEYFSETQRNKGNFPGRFSGRQFSNSRSEMNVSTLELGDSALYLCASSSAGYFGNEQFFGPGTRLTVL.

The CDR3 spells CASSQGEGRGYTF. The DNA of the CDR3 is TGCGCCAGCAGCCAAGGGGAGGGGAGGGGCTACACCTTC. The chain employs TRBV4-1 and TRBJ1-2, with a weak D call TRBD1 (5 bases). V lost 1 base and J lost 8, with 11 bases in between. The germline CDR1 and CDR2 sequences are MGHRA and YSYEKL. This CDR3 spans 13 amino acids.

This chain links TRBV30 with TRBJ2-2; 9 positions match TRBD1. The germline CDR1 and CDR2 sequences are GTSNPN and SVGIG (reference sequence). V lost 2 bases and J lost 5; bases outside the gene matches: 3. The CDR3 is 14 residues long. In DNA form, the CDR3 reads TGTGCCTGGAGTACAGGGGGCTATACCGGGGAGCTGTTTTTT. Its protein product is CAWSTGGYTGELFF.

This clone was counted a single time. V usage is TRBV7-9 and J usage is TRBJ2-2; a weak D match, TRBD2 (5 bases). The CDR3 loop spans 18 amino acids. Germline V CDR1 and CDR2: SEHNR, FQNEAQ (reference sequence). Between the trimmed V and J ends, which lost 5 bases and 2 bases, there was a span of 21 bases. The chain's CDR3 is CASSPRLASPINTGELFF. The CDR3 bases are TGTGCCAGCAGCCCGCGCCTTGCTAGCCCTATTAACACCGGGGAGCTGTTTTTT.

The table lists this clone with a count of one. The CDR3 loop is CASSQGQGSGANVLTF. The DNA of the CDR3 is TGCGCCAGCAGCCAGGGACAGGGCTCTGGGGCCAACGTCCTGACTTTC. The J gene is TRBJ2-6, the V gene TRBV4-3, with 9 bases identical to TRBD1. CDR3 length equals 16 residues. The J segment lost 0 bases and the V segment lost 3 bases, leaving 0 bases of the junction unmatched. Germline CDR1 reads LGHNA; CDR2 reads YSLEER.

V usage is TRBV2 and J usage is TRBJ1-1, with 8 nucleotides matching TRBD1. The J segment lost 3 bases and the V segment lost 3 bases, leaving 3 bases of the junction unmatched. The CDR3 is made up of 14 amino acids. The germline CDR1 and CDR2 sequences are SNHLY and FYNNEI. The CDR3: CASSDGQGDTEAFF. For the CDR3, the DNA is TGTGCCAGCAGTGATGGACAGGGAGACACTGAAGCTTTCTTT. Full variable domain (missing parts from reference TRBV2 and TRBJ1-1): EPEVTQTPSHQVTQMGQEVILRCVPISNHLYFYWYRQILGQKVEFLVSFYNNEISEKSEIFDDQFSVERPDGSNFTLKIRSTKLEDSAMYFCASSDGQGDTEAFFGQGTRLTVV.

The gene calls are TRBV2 and TRBJ2-4; possibly TRBD2 for D (7 bases). V gave up 3 bases and J gave up 6 bases, with 12 bases separating them. Germline V gene sequence: CDR1 SNHLY, CDR2 FYNNEI. The CDR3 sequence is 14 residues long. For the CDR3, the DNA is TGTGCCAGCAGTGAGGGGGGGGCACGAAACATTCAGTACTTC. Translating it yields CASSEGGARNIQYF.

The chain uses TRBV4-3 and TRBJ1-5, with a possible D match to TRBD1 (6 bases). The CDR3 is 15 amino acids. Trimming left V 0 bases short and J 9 bases short, with 15 bases between. Per germline, CDR1 LGHNA and CDR2 YSLEER. CDR3 residues: CASSQDLGGGRPQHF. DNA for the CDR3: TGCGCCAGCAGCCAAGATTTAGGGGGGGGGCGGCCCCAGCATTTT.

This sequence joins TRBV30 and TRBJ2-5; no clear D gene. The CDR3 is made up of 13 amino acids. V was pared by 0 bases and J by 13 bases, with 18 bases between. Germline CDR1 and CDR2: GTSNPN and SVGIG (reference sequence). In DNA form, the CDR3 reads TGTGCCTGGAGTGTACCCCCCCTCAGGCCTACGTACTTC. Translating it yields CAWSVPPLRPTYF. The whole variable domain, filled in from reference TRBV30 and TRBJ2-5, reads SQTIHQWPATLVQPVGSPLSLECTVEGTSNPNLYWYRQAAGRGLQLLFYSVGIGQISSEVPQNLSASRPQDRQFILSSKKLLLSDSGFYLCAWSVPPLRPTYFGPGTRLLVL.

CDR3 loop: CASRAEGQSPLHF. DNA of the CDR3: TGTGCCAGCAGGGCGGAGGGCCAGTCACCCCTCCACTTT. The V call is TRBV6-6, the J call TRBJ1-6; D ambiguous. Germline CDR1 is MNHNY and CDR2 is SVGAGI (reference sequence). Trimming shortened V by 6 bases and J by 10 bases, and 13 bases separated the two germline ends. This CDR3 spans 13 amino acids.

V and J are TRBV4-2 and TRBJ2-5; 7 bases match TRBD2. CDR1 is LGHNA, CDR2 YNFKEQ, per germline. The J segment lost 2 bases and the V segment lost 4 bases, leaving 13 bases of the junction unmatched. This CDR3 comprises 17 residues. DNA for the CDR3: TGTGCCAGCAGCCCTCCTCTGTCAGCGGGAAATCAAGAGACCCAGTACTTC. Its translation is CASSPPLSAGNQETQYF.

V gene TRBV29-1 combines with J gene TRBJ2-2, with 12 nucleotides matching TRBD2. Germline loops: CDR1 SQVTM, CDR2 ANQGSEA. CDR3 length: 17 residues. J gave up 6 bases and V 0 bases, and 8 bases lay outside the gene matches. This CDR3 reads CSVEDLFTSGGPGELFF. The CDR3 DNA reads as TGCAGCGTTGAAGATCTTTTTACTAGCGGGGGGCCCGGGGAGCTGTTTTTT.

The chain uses TRBV27 and TRBJ1-6; tentative D call: TRBD1 (5 bases). The germline gives CDR1 MNHEY, CDR2 SMNVEV (reference sequence). Trimming cost V 6 bases and J 8 bases, with 14 bases left between them. The CDR3 sequence is 14 residues long. For the CDR3, the DNA is TGTGCCAGCAGAACGGGACTGAGGGATTCACCCCTCCACTTT. It encodes CASRTGLRDSPLHF.

J is TRBJ2-1 and V is TRBV2, with 9 bases lining up with TRBD2. With V trimmed by 3 bases and J by 0 bases, 3 bases remained unmatched. The V gene's germline CDR1 is SNHLY and CDR2 FYNNEI. CDR3 size: 16 residues. This CDR3 reads CASSDRTSASYNEQFF. In DNA form, the CDR3 reads TGTGCCAGCAGTGACAGGACTAGCGCCTCCTACAATGAGCAGTTCTTC. The complete variable domain, with remaining parts taken from reference TRBV2 and TRBJ2-1, reads EPEVTQTPSHQVTQMGQEVILRCVPISNHLYFYWYRQILGQKVEFLVSFYNNEISEKSEIFDDQFSVERPDGSNFTLKIRSTKLEDSAMYFCASSDRTSASYNEQFFGPGTRLTVL.

This chain connects TRBV4-3 to TRBJ2-1; D possibly corresponds to TRBD1 (6 bases). This CDR3 is 13 amino acids long. Germline V lookup: CDR1 LGHNA, CDR2 YSLEER. V was cut by 2 bases and J by 4 bases, with 6 bases left in between. The CDR3 sequence: CASSQTGYNEQFF. The CDR3, as DNA: TGCGCCAGCAGCCAAACAGGGTACAATGAGCAGTTCTTC.